This T cell receptor beta chain was recorded in a study of blood T cells in healthy people across ages. Study at large: Template-switching capture recovered about one barcoded beta molecule per two T cells.

Combining a sample-barcoded 5' primer with a J-beta primer mix, a second PCR ran for roughly 6 to 12 cycles. Paired-end reads containing CDR3 totaled no fewer than 2.5 million for each sample. TCRdb redid the calling of the 5' RACE reads with MiXCR, one entry per CDR3 protein. The sample records hundreds of thousands of distinct CDR3 sequences, 58% being singletons. Germline loops: CDR1 SGHTA, CDR2 FQGTGA. CDR3 length: 14 amino acids. V dropped 1 base and J dropped 5 bases, with 9 bases sitting between them. Per individual sample, total RNA of at least 5 micrograms was extracted. The sequencing sample was made of blood. The V gene is TRBV7-3, the J gene TRBJ2-1; unclear D gene. The origin of this receptor is a man between 25 and 39 years old in good health. The DNA for the CDR3 is TGTGCCAGCAGCTTAAGTGTAGGTGACAATGAGCAGTTCTTC. Its protein product is CASSLSVGDNEQFF. Full variable domain (missing parts from reference TRBV7-3 and TRBJ2-1): GAGVSQTPSNKVTEKGKYVELRCDPISGHTALYWYRQSLGQGPEFLIYFQGTGAADDSGLPNDRFFAVRPEGSVSTLKIQRTERGDSAVYLCASSLSVGDNEQFFGPGTRLTVL.